The next 10 T cell receptor beta chains were all read from a single sample in a study of cytomegalovirus exposure and HLA in healthy donors (dated by TCRdb to 2017 to 2019). Libraries came from the immunoSEQ multiplex PCR assay. A mixture of 60 forward primers for TCR Vbeta segments and 13 reverse primers for TCR Jbeta segments was used in the multiplex PCR. TCRdb limited this immuneACCESS table to in-frame rearrangements with V and J called. A share of clones is missing; checked studies link under half to unresolved V genes, and the rest is unexplained. This sample holds around 55,000 clones; around 78% were observed only once. Jointly, the top ten make up about 1.5% of the sample. Input material: PBMCs. Receptors were obtained from a female donor in good health and CMV-seronegative.

V usage is TRBV27 and J usage is TRBJ2-6, with D perhaps TRBD1 (5 bases). Germline lookup yields CDR1 MNHEY and CDR2 SMNVEV (reference sequence). Trimming removed 8 bases at V and 0 bases at J, with 14 bases between. The CDR3 length is 16 residues. The CDR3 bases are TGTGCCAGCCGACAGACAGTACCCTCTGGGGCCAACGTCCTGACTTTC. Its translation is CASRQTVPSGANVLTF.

The chain couples TRBV19 to TRBJ2-3, with 7 nucleotides matching TRBD1. After removal of 4 bases from V and 6 bases from J, the junction contained 13 bases not matched to a gene. Germline lookup yields CDR1 LNHDA and CDR2 SQIVND (reference sequence). The CDR3 extends over 16 amino acids. The CDR3 sequence is CASSNRQGNWIDTQYF. For the CDR3, the DNA is TGTGCCAGTAGTAATCGACAGGGTAACTGGATCGATACGCAGTATTTT.

This clone was observed a single time. This chain joins TRBV5-5 and TRBJ2-2; D perhaps matches TRBD1 (6 bases). CDR1 and CDR2 from the germline V gene are SGHKS and YYEKEE (reference sequence). The ends were cut back, 1 base at V and 7 bases at J, with 17 bases in the middle. The CDR3 has 16 residues. In nucleotides, the CDR3 is TGTGCCAGCAGCTTGATGCAAAACAGGGTGGTCGGGGAGCTGTTTTTT. Translation: CASSLMQNRVVGELFF.

V is TRBV7-9 and J is TRBJ2-1, with D possibly TRBD1 on 5 matching bases. Trimming pared 1 base from V and 0 bases from J, leaving 7 bases between. Germline V CDR1 and CDR2: SEHNR, FQNEAQ (reference sequence). The CDR3 runs to 15 residues. This CDR3 is CASSLVGPSYNEQFF. The CDR3 DNA reads TGTGCCAGCAGCTTAGTGGGGCCCTCCTACAATGAGCAGTTCTTC.

This chain joins TRBV2 and TRBJ1-4; 7 bases align to TRBD1. Per germline, CDR1 SNHLY and CDR2 FYNNEI. V shed 8 bases, J shed 5 bases, and the junction held 8 bases outside the gene matches. The CDR3 is 14 amino acids. The CDR3 DNA reads TGTGCCAGCTCGGGGGGGACAGTAAATGAAAAACTGTTTTTT. Translating it yields CASSGGTVNEKLFF.

The chain joins TRBV5-5 to TRBJ1-1; D is possibly TRBD1 (6 bases). The V end was cut by 4 bases, the J end by 7 bases, with 11 bases between. The CDR3 is 12 amino acids. Germline CDR1 SGHKS, CDR2 YYEKEE (reference sequence). The CDR3 region is CASSETTGEAFF. CDR3 sequence (DNA): TGTGCCAGCAGCGAAACGACAGGTGAAGCTTTCTTT. The variable domain in full, with the rest retrieved from reference TRBV5-5 and TRBJ1-1, is DAGVTQSPTHLIKTRGQQVTLRCSPISGHKSVSWYQQVLGQGPQFIFQYYEKEERGRGNFPDRFSARQFPNYSSELNVNALLLGDSALYLCASSETTGEAFFGQGTRLTVV.

This chain connects TRBV11-2 to TRBJ2-7, with 10 bases identical to TRBD1. This CDR3 contains 15 residues. Germline lookup yields CDR1 SGHAT and CDR2 FQNNGV. Trimming at V came to 6 bases and at J to 5 bases, leaving 10 bases not matched to a gene. The CDR3 loop reads CASRSPGQGSHEQYF. CDR3 in DNA: TGTGCCAGCAGATCGCCGGGACAGGGGAGTCACGAGCAGTACTTC.

There are a few counts of this clone. The chain employs TRBV19 and TRBJ2-5; tentative D call: TRBD2 (6 bases). Deletions cut 3 bases from V and 5 bases from J, with 13 bases between. The CDR3 length is 14 residues. CDR1 is LNHDA, CDR2 SQIVND, per germline (reference sequence). In nucleotides, the CDR3 is TGTGCCAGTAGTATCAACGGGGGTAGGGAGACCCAGTACTTC. Protein product: CASSINGGRETQYF. Full variable domain (missing parts from reference TRBV19 and TRBJ2-5): DGGITQSPKYLFRKEGQNVTLSCEQNLNHDAMYWYRQDPGQGLRLIYYSQIVNDFQKGDIAEGYSVSREKKESFPLTVTSAQKNPTAFYLCASSINGGRETQYFGPGTRLLVL.

The genes are TRBV19 and TRBJ2-1, with TRBD1 matching over 10 bases. Unmatched junction bases numbered 11, after V lost 4 bases and J lost 2 bases. Germline CDR1 is LNHDA and CDR2 is SQIVND (reference sequence). The CDR3 covers 18 residues. The CDR3, as DNA: TGTGCCAGTAGTACCATCCCGACAGGGGGCCTCACCTACAATGAGCAGTTCTTC. This encodes CASSTIPTGGLTYNEQFF.

This clone was counted a few times. The rearrangement joins TRBV19 to TRBJ2-3; the match to TRBD1 covers 8 bases. The CDR3 covers 13 residues. V shed 8 bases and J 2 bases; nucleotides not matched to a gene: 3. Germline V gene sequence: CDR1 LNHDA, CDR2 SQIVND (reference sequence). The CDR3 here is CASGDRYTDTQYF. The CDR3 DNA reads as TGTGCCAGTGGGGACAGGTACACAGATACGCAGTATTTT.